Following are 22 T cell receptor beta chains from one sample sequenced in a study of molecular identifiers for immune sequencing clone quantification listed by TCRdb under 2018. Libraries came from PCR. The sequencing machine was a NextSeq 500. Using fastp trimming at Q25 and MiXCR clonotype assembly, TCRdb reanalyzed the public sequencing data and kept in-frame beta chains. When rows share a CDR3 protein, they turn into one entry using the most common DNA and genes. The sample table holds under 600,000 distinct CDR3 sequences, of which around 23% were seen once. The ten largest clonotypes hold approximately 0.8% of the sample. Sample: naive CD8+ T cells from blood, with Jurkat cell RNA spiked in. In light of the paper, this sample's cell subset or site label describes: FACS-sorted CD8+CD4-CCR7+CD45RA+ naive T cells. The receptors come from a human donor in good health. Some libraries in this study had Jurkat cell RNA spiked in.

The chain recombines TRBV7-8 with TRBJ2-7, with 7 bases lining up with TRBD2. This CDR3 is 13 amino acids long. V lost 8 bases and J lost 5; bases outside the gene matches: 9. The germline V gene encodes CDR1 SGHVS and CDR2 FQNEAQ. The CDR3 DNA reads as TGTGCCAGCTTAGATGGGAGGGACGACGAGCAGTACTTC. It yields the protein CASLDGRDDEQYF.

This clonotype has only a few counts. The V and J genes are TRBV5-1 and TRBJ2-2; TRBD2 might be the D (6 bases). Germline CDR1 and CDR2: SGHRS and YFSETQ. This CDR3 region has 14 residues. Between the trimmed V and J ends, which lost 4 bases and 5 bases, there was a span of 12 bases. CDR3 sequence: CASSPVGGTGELFF. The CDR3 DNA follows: TGCGCCAGCAGCCCCGTTGGGGGGACCGGGGAGCTGTTTTTT.

The CDR3 DNA reads TGTGCCAGCAGCTTAGCTTACGGGGTGTACGAGCAGTACTTC. It specifies CASSLAYGVYEQYF. The chain combines TRBV11-2 with TRBJ2-7, with D possibly matching TRBD2 (5 bases). The CDR3 runs to 14 residues. V lost 1 base and J 4 bases, leaving 11 bases between the germline ends. Germline assignment: CDR1 SGHAT and CDR2 FQNNGV.

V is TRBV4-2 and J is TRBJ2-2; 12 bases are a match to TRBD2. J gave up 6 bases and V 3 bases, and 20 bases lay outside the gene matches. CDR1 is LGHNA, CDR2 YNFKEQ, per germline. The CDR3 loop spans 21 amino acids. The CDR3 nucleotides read TGTGCCAGCAGCCACGCTAGCGGGAGGGCCGTAAGAGGTCAGGGGGCCGGGGAGCTGTTTTTT. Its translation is CASSHASGRAVRGQGAGELFF.

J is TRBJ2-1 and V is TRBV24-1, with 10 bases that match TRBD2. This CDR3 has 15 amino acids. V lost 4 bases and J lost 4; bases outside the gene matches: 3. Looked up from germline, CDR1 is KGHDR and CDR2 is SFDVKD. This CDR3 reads CATSDRTSGYNEQFF. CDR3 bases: TGTGCCACCAGTGACCGGACTAGCGGATACAATGAGCAGTTCTTC.

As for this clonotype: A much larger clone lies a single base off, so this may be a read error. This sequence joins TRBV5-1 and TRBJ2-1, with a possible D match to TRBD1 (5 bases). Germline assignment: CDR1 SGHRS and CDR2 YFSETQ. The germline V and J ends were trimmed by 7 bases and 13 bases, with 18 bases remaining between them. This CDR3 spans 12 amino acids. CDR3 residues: CASQLGVESQFF. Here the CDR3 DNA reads TGCGCCAGCCAGTTAGGGGTCGAATCCCAGTTCTTC. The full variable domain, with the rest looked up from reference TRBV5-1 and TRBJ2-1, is KAGVTQTPRYLIKTRGQQVTLSCSPISGHRSVSWYQQTPGQGLQFLFEYFSETQRNKGNFPGRFSGRQFSNSRSEMNVSTLELGDSALYLCASQLGVESQFFGPGTRLTVL.

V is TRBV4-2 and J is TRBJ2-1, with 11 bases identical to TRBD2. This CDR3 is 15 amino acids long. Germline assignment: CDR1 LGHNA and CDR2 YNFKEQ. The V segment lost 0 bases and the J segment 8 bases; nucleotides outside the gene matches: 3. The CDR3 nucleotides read TGTGCCAGCAGCCAAGATAGCGGGAGGGCGGATGAGCAGTTCTTC. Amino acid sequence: CASSQDSGRADEQFF.

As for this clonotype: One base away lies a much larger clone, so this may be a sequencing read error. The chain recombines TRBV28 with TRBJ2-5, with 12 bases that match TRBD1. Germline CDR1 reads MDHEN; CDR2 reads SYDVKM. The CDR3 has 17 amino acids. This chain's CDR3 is CASSKGDRGRRQEPQYF. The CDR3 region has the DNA TGTGCCAGCAGCAAGGGGGACAGGGGGCGCAGGCAAGAGCCCCAGTACTTC.

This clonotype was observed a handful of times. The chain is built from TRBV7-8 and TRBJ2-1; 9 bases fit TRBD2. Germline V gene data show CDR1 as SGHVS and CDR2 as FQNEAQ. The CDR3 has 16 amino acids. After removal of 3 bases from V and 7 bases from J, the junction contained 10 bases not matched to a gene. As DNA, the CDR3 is TGTGCCAGCAGCTTCTCAGGGGCGGGGGGGCATAATGAGCAGTTCTTC. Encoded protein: CASSFSGAGGHNEQFF.

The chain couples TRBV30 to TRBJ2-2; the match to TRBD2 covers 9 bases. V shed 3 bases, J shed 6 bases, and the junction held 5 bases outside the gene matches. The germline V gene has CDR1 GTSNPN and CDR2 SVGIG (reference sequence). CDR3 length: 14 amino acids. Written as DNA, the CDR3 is TGTGCCTGGAGGGGCGGGGGGGCCCCCGGGGAGCTGTTTTTT. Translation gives CAWRGGGAPGELFF. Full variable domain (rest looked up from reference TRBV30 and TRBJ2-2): SQTIHQWPATLVQPVGSPLSLECTVEGTSNPNLYWYRQAAGRGLQLLFYSVGIGQISSEVPQNLSASRPQDRQFILSSKKLLLSDSGFYLCAWRGGGAPGELFFGEGSRLTVL.

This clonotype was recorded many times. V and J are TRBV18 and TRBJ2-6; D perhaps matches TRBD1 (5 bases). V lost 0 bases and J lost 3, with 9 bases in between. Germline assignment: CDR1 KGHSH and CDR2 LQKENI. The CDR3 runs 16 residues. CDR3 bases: TGTGCCAGCTCACCACCGGAAGGGGTTGGGGCCAACGTCCTGACTTTC. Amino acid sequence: CASSPPEGVGANVLTF.

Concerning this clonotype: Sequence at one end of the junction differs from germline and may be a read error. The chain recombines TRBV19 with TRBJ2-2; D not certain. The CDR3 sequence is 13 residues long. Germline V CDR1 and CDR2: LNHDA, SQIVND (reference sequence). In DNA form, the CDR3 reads TGTGGCAGTAGTATATGGGCGTACGGGGAGCTGTTTTTT. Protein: CGSSIWAYGELFF.

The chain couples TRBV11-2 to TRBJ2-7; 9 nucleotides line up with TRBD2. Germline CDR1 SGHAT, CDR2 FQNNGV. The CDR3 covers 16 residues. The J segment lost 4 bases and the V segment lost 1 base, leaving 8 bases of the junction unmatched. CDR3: CASSLARLAGRYEQYF. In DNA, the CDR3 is TGTGCCAGCAGCTTAGCGCGGCTAGCGGGACGTTACGAGCAGTACTTC.

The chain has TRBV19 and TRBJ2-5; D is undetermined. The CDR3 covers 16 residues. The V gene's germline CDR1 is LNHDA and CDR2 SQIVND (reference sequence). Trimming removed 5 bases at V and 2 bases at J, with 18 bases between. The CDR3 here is CASSHTTAFRQETQYF. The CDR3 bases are TGTGCCAGTAGTCATACGACGGCCTTCAGACAAGAGACCCAGTACTTC.

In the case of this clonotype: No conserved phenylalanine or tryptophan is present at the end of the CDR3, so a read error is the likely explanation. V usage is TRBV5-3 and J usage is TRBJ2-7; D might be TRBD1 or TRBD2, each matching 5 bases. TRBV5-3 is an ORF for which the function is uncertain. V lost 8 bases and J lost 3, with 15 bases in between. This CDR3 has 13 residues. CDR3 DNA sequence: TGTGCCAGCGGCCCCCGGGGCTTCTACGAGCAGTACCTC. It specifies CASGPRGFYEQYL.

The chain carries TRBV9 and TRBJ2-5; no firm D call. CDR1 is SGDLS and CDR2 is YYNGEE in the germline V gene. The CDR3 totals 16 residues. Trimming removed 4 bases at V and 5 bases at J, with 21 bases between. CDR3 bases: TGTGCCAGCAGCCCCCCGGAGAGCAGAGGATTGGAGACCCAGTACTTC. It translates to CASSPPESRGLETQYF.

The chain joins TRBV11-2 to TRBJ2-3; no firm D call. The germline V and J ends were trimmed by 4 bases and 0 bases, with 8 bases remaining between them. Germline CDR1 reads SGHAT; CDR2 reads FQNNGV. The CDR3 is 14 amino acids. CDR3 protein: CASSWSSSTDTQYF. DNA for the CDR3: TGTGCCAGCAGCTGGAGCTCAAGCACAGATACGCAGTATTTT.

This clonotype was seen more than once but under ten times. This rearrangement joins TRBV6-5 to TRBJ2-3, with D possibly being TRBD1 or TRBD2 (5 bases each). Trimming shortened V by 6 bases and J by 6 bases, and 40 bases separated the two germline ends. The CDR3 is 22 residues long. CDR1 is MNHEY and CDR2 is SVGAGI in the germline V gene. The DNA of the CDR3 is TGTGCCAGCAGCCCCTTGTGGTCCCATGTGGCGTACGGGGCACTTCGGCTGGATACGCAGTATTTT. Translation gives CASSPLWSHVAYGALRLDTQYF.

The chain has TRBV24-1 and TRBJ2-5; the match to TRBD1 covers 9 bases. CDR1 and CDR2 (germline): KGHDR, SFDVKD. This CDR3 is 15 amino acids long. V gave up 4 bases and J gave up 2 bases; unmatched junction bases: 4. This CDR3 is CATSEGQGFQETQYF. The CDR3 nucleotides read TGTGCCACCAGTGAGGGACAGGGATTTCAAGAGACCCAGTACTTC.

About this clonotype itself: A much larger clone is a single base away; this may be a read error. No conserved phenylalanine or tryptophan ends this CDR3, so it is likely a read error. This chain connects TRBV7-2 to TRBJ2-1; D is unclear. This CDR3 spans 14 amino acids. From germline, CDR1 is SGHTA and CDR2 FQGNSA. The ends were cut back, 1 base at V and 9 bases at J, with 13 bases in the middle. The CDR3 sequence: CASSLVTHDSEQFL. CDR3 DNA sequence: TGTGCCAGCAGCTTAGTTACCCACGACTCTGAGCAGTTCTTA.

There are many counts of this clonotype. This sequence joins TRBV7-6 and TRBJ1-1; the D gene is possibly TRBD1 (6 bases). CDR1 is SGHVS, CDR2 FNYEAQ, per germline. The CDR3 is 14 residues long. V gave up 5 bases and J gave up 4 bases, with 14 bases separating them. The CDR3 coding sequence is TGTGCCAGCAGCCCCCGGACAGTTTCCACTGAAGCTTTCTTT. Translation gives CASSPRTVSTEAFF.

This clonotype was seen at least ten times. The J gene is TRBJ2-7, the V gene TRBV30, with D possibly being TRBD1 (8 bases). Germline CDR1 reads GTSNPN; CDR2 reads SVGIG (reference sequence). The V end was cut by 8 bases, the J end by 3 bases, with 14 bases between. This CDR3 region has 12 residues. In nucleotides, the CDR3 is TGTGCCGGGGGGGACAGGATCTACGAGCAGTACTTC. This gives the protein CAGGDRIYEQYF.